Below, 20 T cell receptor beta chains from the same sample are listed, as sequenced in a study of cytomegalovirus exposure and HLA in healthy donors. Repertoires were generated with immunoSEQ multiplex PCR, while TCRdb's copy carries only in-frame clones and drops some. The sample includes around 220,000 clones, approximately 83% of them seen just once. Sequenced input: PBMCs. The receptors come from a woman aged 30 to 39 in good health and CMV-seropositive.

The chain carries TRBV2 and TRBJ2-2; D assignment may be TRBD1 or TRBD2 (5 bases each). Germline V lookup: CDR1 SNHLY, CDR2 FYNNEI. The CDR3 loop spans 12 amino acids. Trimming cost V 7 bases and J 3 bases, with 6 bases left between them. CDR3 nucleotide sequence: TGTGCCAGCATGGGGGACACCGGGGAGCTGTTTTTT. This gives the protein CASMGDTGELFF.

The chain joins TRBV27 to TRBJ2-1; 7 nucleotides agree with TRBD2. Losses at the gene ends were 3 bases for V and 2 bases for J; bases not matched to a gene: 13. Germline values: CDR1 MNHEY, CDR2 SMNVEV (reference sequence). The CDR3 has 18 amino acids. This CDR3 is CASSFNNRPGGTYNEQFF. CDR3 DNA: TGTGCCAGCAGTTTTAACAACCGACCGGGAGGTACCTACAATGAGCAGTTCTTC.

V and J are TRBV7-8 and TRBJ2-5, with 7 bases that match TRBD2. The V segment lost 5 bases and the J segment 2 bases; nucleotides outside the gene matches: 8. The germline V gene encodes CDR1 SGHVS and CDR2 FQNEAQ. This CDR3 has 15 residues. The CDR3 loop reads CASSRGRTGQETQYF. CDR3 in DNA: TGTGCCAGCAGCCGCGGGAGAACGGGGCAAGAGACCCAGTACTTC.

The chain combines TRBV7-9 with TRBJ2-3, with 7 bases matching TRBD2. The CDR3 is 12 amino acids. Unmatched junction bases numbered 6, after V lost 4 bases and J lost 11 bases. Germline V gene lookup returns CDR1 SEHNR and CDR2 FQNEAQ (reference sequence). The CDR3 nucleotides read TGTGCCAGCAGCTCTGACAGCGGGGAGCAGTATTTT. Its translation is CASSSDSGEQYF. The complete variable domain, with remaining parts taken from reference TRBV7-9 and TRBJ2-3, reads DTGVSQNPRHKITKRGQNVTFRCDPISEHNRLYWYRQTLGQGPEFLTYFQNEAQLEKSRLLSDRFSAERPKGSFSTLEIQRTEQGDSAMYLCASSSDSGEQYFGPGTRLTVL.

The chain combines TRBV9 with TRBJ2-1; no reliable D call. The V gene lost 4 bases and the J gene lost 9 bases, with 11 bases spanning the gap. The V gene's germline CDR1 is SGDLS and CDR2 YYNGEE. This CDR3 contains 12 residues. In DNA form, the CDR3 reads TGTGCCAGCAGCTCCTACTCGGCTGAGCAGTTCTTC. The encoded protein is CASSSYSAEQFF.

This clone was seen a few times. The V call is TRBV6-5, the J call TRBJ1-2; possible D gene TRBD1, 5 bases. Trimming removed 7 bases from V and 4 bases from J, with 13 bases in between. The CDR3 has 13 amino acids. The germline V gene encodes CDR1 MNHEY and CDR2 SVGAGI. The CDR3 coding sequence is TGTGCCAGCAAAGGCAGGGTGAGCTATGGCTACACCTTC. Encoded protein: CASKGRVSYGYTF.

The chain couples TRBV15 to TRBJ2-3, with TRBD1 matching 7 bases. This CDR3 comprises 15 residues. Germline V lookup: CDR1 LNHNV, CDR2 YYDKDF (reference sequence). V lost 0 bases, J lost 0 bases, and 0 bases stayed unmatched. The CDR3 DNA reads as TGTGCCACCAGCAGAGACAGGGGGAGCACAGATACGCAGTATTTT. It encodes CATSRDRGSTDTQYF. Using reference TRBV15 and TRBJ2-3 for the parts outside the CDR3, the full variable domain is DAMVIQNPRYQVTQFGKPVTLSCSQTLNHNVMYWYQQKSSQAPKLLFHYYDKDFNNEADTPDNFQSRRPNTSFCFLDIRSPGLGDTAMYLCATSRDRGSTDTQYFGPGTRLTVL.

The CDR3 spells CASSYSAGDATEAFF. The CDR3 nucleotides are TGTGCCAGCAGTTACTCCGCCGGGGATGCCACTGAAGCTTTCTTT. The chain uses TRBV6-5 and TRBJ1-1; D remains ambiguous. Germline V gene sequence: CDR1 MNHEY, CDR2 SVGAGI. The CDR3 sequence is 15 residues long. Trimming cost V 0 bases and J 4 bases, with 12 bases left between them.

The CDR3, as DNA: TGTGCCAGCAGTGAAGTGTTTTCGTACTACAGGGGCAACACCGGGGAGCTGTTTTTT. Amino acids: CASSEVFSYYRGNTGELFF. The rearrangement joins TRBV2 to TRBJ2-2; 7 bases fit TRBD1. CDR1 is SNHLY, CDR2 FYNNEI, per germline. The CDR3 contains 19 residues. V lost 1 base to trimming and J lost 2 bases; unmatched junction nucleotides: 13.

In its sample, this clone was seen a few times. V usage is TRBV11-2 and J usage is TRBJ1-1; no clear D gene. Germline CDR1 and CDR2: SGHAT and FQNNGV. V was pared by 5 bases and J by 1 base, with 2 bases between. This CDR3 is 11 amino acids long. The CDR3 here is CASSPNTEAFF. CDR3 DNA sequence: TGTGCCAGCAGCCCGAACACTGAAGCTTTCTTT.

This clone is a singleton in its sample. The chain combines TRBV11-3 with TRBJ2-7, with a tentative D call TRBD1 (7 bases). The CDR3 covers 15 residues. Germline V CDR1 and CDR2: SGHNT, YENEEA. V was shortened by 6 bases and J by 6 bases, with 21 bases between the two germline ends. The DNA for the CDR3 is TGTGCCAGCAGGACAATTGGAGGGGGCGCTAGCGAGCAGTACTTC. Its protein is CASRTIGGGASEQYF.

The chain carries TRBV2 and TRBJ1-4; D uncertain. The CDR3 loop spans 12 amino acids. V gave up 5 bases and J gave up 8 bases, with 9 bases separating them. Per the germline V gene, CDR1 is SNHLY and CDR2 is FYNNEI. This CDR3 is CASSSIDEKLFF. The CDR3, as DNA: TGTGCCAGCAGTTCTATCGACGAAAAACTGTTTTTT.

The gene calls are TRBV27 and TRBJ1-2; D not certain. In germline, CDR1 is MNHEY, CDR2 SMNVEV (reference sequence). V was trimmed by 4 bases and J by 8 bases, leaving 14 bases between them. The CDR3 contains 13 residues. Here the CDR3 DNA reads TGTGCCAGCAGTTCCCCTATAGCGGGCGGCTACACCTTC. This translates into CASSSPIAGGYTF.

This chain uses TRBV2 with TRBJ2-4; D might be TRBD1 (5 bases). Germline V gene lookup returns CDR1 SNHLY and CDR2 FYNNEI. Trimming took off 1 base at V and 7 bases at J, with 14 bases between the two ends. The CDR3 consists of 15 residues. This CDR3 is CASSEDISGFNIQYF. The CDR3 nucleotides are TGTGCCAGCAGTGAAGACATATCAGGGTTTAACATTCAGTACTTC.

The rearrangement joins TRBV2 to TRBJ2-5; the D gene is possibly TRBD1 (5 bases). Germline assignment: CDR1 SNHLY and CDR2 FYNNEI. Trimming shortened V by 11 bases and J by 1 base, and 11 bases separated the two germline ends. CDR3 size: 12 residues. Written as DNA, the CDR3 is TGTGCCGACAGACTTTCCCAAGAGACCCAGTACTTC. Translation gives CADRLSQETQYF.

The chain links TRBV19 to TRBJ2-1; 13 bases are a match to TRBD2. Looked up from germline, CDR1 is LNHDA and CDR2 is SQIVND (reference sequence). The CDR3 is made up of 17 amino acids. With V trimmed by 5 bases and J by 3 bases, 7 bases remained unmatched. For the CDR3, the DNA is TGTGCCAGTAGTGGCCCCGGACTAGCGGGGGACTACAATGAGCAGTTCTTC. Protein: CASSGPGLAGDYNEQFF.

This clone was found a few times. The genes are TRBV9 and TRBJ2-7; 12 bases fit TRBD1. Germline CDR1 SGDLS, CDR2 YYNGEE. The CDR3 extends over 18 amino acids. V dropped 0 bases and J dropped 4; count of bases not matched to a gene: 11. The CDR3 protein is CASSVGPHKGQGAYEQYF. CDR3 in DNA: TGTGCCAGCAGCGTAGGCCCCCATAAGGGACAGGGGGCGTACGAGCAGTACTTC.

For the CDR3, the DNA is TGTGCCAGCAGCTCCAGTACTAGCAGCGGGGGAGGATATGGCTACACCTTC. It is translated as CASSSSTSSGGGYGYTF. V usage is TRBV5-8 and J usage is TRBJ1-2; D is perhaps TRBD1 (5 bases). V was cut by 3 bases and J by 5 bases, with 23 bases left in between. CDR1 and CDR2 from the germline V gene are SGHTS and YDEGEE. The CDR3 contains 17 residues.

The genes are TRBV27 and TRBJ2-6, with D uncertain. This CDR3 is built from 15 residues. The germline CDR1 and CDR2 sequences are MNHEY and SMNVEV (reference sequence). The V end lost 2 bases, the J end lost 0 bases, and 5 bases lay between the germline ends. The CDR3 region is CASSLRFSGANVLTF. The CDR3 nucleotides are TGTGCCAGCAGTTTAAGGTTCTCTGGGGCCAACGTCCTGACTTTC.

The V and J genes are TRBV18 and TRBJ1-5; D is unresolved. The V gene's germline CDR1 is KGHSH and CDR2 LQKENI. This CDR3 has 14 amino acids. Between the trimmed V and J ends, which lost 3 bases and 6 bases, there was a span of 12 bases. The CDR3 nucleotides read TGTGCCAGCTCACCGGGCGGGTGGGCTCAGCCCCAGCATTTT. Translated, it gives CASSPGGWAQPQHF.